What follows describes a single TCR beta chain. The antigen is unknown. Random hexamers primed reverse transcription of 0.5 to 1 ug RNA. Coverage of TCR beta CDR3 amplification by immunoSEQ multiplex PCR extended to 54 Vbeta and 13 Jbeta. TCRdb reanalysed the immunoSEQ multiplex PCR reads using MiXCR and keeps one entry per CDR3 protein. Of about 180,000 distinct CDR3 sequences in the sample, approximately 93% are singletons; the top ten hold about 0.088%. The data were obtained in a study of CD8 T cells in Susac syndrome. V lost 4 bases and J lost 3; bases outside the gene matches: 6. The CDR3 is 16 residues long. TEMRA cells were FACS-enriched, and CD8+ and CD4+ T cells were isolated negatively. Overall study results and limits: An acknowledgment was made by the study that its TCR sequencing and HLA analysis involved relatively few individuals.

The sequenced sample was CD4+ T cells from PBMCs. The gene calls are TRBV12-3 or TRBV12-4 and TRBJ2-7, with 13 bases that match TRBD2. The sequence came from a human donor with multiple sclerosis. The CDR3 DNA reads TGTGCCAGCAGTTCCCCCGGGACTAGCGGGATCTACGAGCAGTACTTC. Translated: CASSSPGTSGIYEQYF.